This T cell receptor beta chain was identified during a study of blood T cell repertoires in COVID-19. Study background: Italy, Spain and the United States were the sources of the convalescent and acute COVID-19 samples. T cells, B-cell-depleted T cells, or PBMCs provided the cDNA or gDNA that served as material.

In Seattle, patients joined the study during active infection and were tracked longitudinally. Original data processing: Reference gene primer amplification gave nucleated cell count estimates. Sequencing was performed with immunoSEQ multiplex PCR; in TCRdb, only in-frame clones are kept and a portion is missing. Clone size and V and J calls were adopted from that table, with D and trimming inferred from the DNA. The table has hundreds of thousands of clones, less than 90% seen once. The sequenced sample consisted of peripheral blood. This receptor was obtained from a woman in her forties or fifties with COVID-19, enrolled during active disease.

The CDR3 spells CASSPRPGELFF. CDR3 nucleotide sequence: TGTGCCAGCAGCCCTAGGCCAGGGGAGCTGTTTTTT. This chain links TRBV9 with TRBJ2-2; D gene unclear. CDR1 and CDR2 from the germline V gene are SGDLS and YYNGEE. Trimming shortened V by 4 bases and J by 8 bases, and 9 bases separated the two germline ends. The CDR3 totals 12 residues. Using reference TRBV9 and TRBJ2-2 for the parts outside the CDR3, the full variable domain is DSGVTQTPKHLITATGQRVTLRCSPRSGDLSVYWYQQSLDQGLQFLIQYYNGEERAKGNILERFSAQQFPDLHSELNLSSLELGDSALYFCASSPRPGELFFGEGSRLTVL.